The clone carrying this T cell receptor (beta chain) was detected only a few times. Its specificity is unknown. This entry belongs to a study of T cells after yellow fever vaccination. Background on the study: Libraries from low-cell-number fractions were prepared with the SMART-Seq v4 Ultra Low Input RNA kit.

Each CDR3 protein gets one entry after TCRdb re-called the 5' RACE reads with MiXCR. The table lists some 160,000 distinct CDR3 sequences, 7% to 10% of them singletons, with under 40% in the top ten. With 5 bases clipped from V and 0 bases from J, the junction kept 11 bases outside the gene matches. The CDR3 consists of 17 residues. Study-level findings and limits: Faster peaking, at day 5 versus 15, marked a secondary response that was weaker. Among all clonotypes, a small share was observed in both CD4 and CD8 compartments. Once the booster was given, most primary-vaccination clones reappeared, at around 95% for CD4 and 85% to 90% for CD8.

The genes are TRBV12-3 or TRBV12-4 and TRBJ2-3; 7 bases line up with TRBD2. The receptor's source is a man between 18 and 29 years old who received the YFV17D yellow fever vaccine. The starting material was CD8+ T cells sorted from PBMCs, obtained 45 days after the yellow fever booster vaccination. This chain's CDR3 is CASSPPRGSGSTDTQYF. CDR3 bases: TGTGCCAGCAGTCCACCCCGAGGTAGCGGGAGCACAGATACGCAGTATTTT.